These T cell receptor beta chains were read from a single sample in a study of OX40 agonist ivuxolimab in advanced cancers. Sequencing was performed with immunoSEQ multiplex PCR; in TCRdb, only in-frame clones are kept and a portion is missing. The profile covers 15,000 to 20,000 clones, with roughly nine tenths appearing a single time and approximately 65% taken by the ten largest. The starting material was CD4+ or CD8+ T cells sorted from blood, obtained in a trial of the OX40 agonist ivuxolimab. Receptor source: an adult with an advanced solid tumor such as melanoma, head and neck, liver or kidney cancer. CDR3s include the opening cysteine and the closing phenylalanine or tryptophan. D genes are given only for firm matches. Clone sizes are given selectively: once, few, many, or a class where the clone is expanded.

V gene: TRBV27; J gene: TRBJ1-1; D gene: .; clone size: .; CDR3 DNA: TGTGCCAGCAGTTCAACCTGGGGTGAAGCTTTCTTT; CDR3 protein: CASSSTWGEAFF
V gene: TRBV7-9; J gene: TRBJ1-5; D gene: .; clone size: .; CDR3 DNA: TGTGCCAGCAGCTTAGGGATACCTGGGCCCCAGCATTTT; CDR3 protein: CASSLGIPGPQHF
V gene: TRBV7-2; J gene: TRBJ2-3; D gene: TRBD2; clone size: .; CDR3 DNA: TGTGCCAGCAGCCTCCCCCTGCTGGGGGGGAGCACAGATACGCAGTATTTT; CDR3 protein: CASSLPLLGGSTDTQYF
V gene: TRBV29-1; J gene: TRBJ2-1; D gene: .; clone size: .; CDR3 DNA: TGCAGCGTTGAAATCGGGGCGCATGAGCAGTTCTTC; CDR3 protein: CSVEIGAHEQFF
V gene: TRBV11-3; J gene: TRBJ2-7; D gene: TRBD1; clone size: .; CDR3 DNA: TGTGCCAGCAGCCGCCAGGACAGGGTAGTCGAGCAGTACTTC; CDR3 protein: CASSRQDRVVEQYF
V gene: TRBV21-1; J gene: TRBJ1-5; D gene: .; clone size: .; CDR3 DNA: TGTGCCAGCAGCATTTCCAGAAGCAATCAGCCCCAGCATTTT; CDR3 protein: CASSISRSNQPQHF
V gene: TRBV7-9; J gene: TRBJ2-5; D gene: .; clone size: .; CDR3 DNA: TGTGCCAGCAGCTTAAAGGTCACGGGGACCCAGTACTTC; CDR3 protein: CASSLKVTGTQYF
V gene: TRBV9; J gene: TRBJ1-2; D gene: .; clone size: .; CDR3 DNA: TGTGCCAGCAGCGTAGAGAGTACTAACTATGGCTACACCTTC; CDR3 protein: CASSVESTNYGYTF
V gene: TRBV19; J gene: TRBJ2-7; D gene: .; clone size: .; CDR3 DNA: TGTGCCAGTAGTATAGCGGAGGGTAACGAGCAGTACTTC; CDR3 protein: CASSIAEGNEQYF
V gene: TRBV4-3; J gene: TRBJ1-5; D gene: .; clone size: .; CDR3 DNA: TGCGCCAGCAGCCAAGATCGCAGTATAACCTATCAGCCCCAGCATTTT; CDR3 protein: CASSQDRSITYQPQHF
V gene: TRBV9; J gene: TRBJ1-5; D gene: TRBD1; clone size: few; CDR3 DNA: TGTGCCAGCAGCGTAGGCACAGGGGAAGCTAGCAATCAGCCCCAGCATTTT; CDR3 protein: CASSVGTGEASNQPQHF
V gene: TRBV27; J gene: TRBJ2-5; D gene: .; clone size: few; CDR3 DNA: TGTGCCAGCACCAGTCCCACCCCTACTGAAGAGACCCAGTACTTC; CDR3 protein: CASTSPTPTEETQYF
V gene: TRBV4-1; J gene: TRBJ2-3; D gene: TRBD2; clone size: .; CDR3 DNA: TGCGCCAGCAGCCTCGGTGTAGCGGGGGATCTAATCACAGATACGCAGTATTTT; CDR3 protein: CASSLGVAGDLITDTQYF
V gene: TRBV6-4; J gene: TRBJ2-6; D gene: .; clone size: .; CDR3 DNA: TGTGCCAGCAGCACCGATTCTGGGGCCAACGTCCTGACTTTC; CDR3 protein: CASSTDSGANVLTF
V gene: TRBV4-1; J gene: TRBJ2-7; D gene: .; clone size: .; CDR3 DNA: TGCGCCAGCAGCCAAGTCCAAAGCACCTCCTACGAGCAGTACTTC; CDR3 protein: CASSQVQSTSYEQYF
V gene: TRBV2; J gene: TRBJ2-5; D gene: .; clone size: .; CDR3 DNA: TGTGCCAGCAACTTGAGGGGGATCGGGACCCAGTACTTC; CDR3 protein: CASNLRGIGTQYF
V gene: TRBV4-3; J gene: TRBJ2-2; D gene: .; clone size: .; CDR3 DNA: TGCGCCAGCAGCCAAGATAGGTGGACGAACACCGGGGAGCTGTTTTTT; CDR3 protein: CASSQDRWTNTGELFF
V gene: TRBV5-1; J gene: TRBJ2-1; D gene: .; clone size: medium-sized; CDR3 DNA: TGCGCCAGCAGCGGGGACAATGAGCAGTTCTTC; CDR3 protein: CASSGDNEQFF
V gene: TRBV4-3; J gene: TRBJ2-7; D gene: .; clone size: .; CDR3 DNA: TGCGCCAGCAGCCAAGCGAGGGGTGGGGGTCGTGAGCAGTACTTC; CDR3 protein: CASSQARGGGREQYF
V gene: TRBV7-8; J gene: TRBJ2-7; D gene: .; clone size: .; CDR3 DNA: TGTGCCAGCAGAGCGACAGACCACCCTCCCTACGAGCAGTACTTC; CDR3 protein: CASRATDHPPYEQYF
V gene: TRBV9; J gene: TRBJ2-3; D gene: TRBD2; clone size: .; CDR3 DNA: TGTGCCAGCAGCGTGGGACTAGATACAGATACGCAGTATTTT; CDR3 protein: CASSVGLDTDTQYF
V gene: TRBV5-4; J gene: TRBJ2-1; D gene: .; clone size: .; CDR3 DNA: TGTGCCAGCAGCGCCGGTAATGAGCAGTTCTTC; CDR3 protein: CASSAGNEQFF
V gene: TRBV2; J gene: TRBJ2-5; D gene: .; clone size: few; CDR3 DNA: TGTGCCAGCACTAGCGTACAAGAGACCCAGTACTTC; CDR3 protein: CASTSVQETQYF
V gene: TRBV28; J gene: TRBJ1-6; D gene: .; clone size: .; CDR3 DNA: TGTGCCAGCAGTATTTGGACAGATTCCAATTCACCCCTCCACTTT; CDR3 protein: CASSIWTDSNSPLHF
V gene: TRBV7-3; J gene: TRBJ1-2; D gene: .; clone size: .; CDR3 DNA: TGTGCCAGCAGCTCGACAGGCTCTGATGGCTACACCTTC; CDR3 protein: CASSSTGSDGYTF
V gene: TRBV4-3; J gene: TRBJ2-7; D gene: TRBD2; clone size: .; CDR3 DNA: TGCGCCAGCAGCTTTAGCGGGGGCTCCTACGAGCAGTACTTC; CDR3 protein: CASSFSGGSYEQYF
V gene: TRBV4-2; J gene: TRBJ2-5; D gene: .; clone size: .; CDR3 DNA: TGTGCCAGCAGCCAAGATGGCGGGATAATAGAGACCCAGTACTTC; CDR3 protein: CASSQDGGIIETQYF
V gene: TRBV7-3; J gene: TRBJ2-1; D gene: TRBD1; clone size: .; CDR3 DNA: TGTGCCAGCAGCCTAGACAGGGCTGGGTACAATGAGCAGTTCTTC; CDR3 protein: CASSLDRAGYNEQFF
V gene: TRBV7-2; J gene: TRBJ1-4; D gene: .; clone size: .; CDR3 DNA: TGTGCCAGCAGCGTAGAGACAGTTAATATAGCTAATGAAAAACTGTTTTTT; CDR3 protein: CASSVETVNIANEKLFF
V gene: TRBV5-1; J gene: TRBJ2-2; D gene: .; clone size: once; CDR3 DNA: TGCGCCAGCCGCCGCGACACCGGGGAGCTGTTTTTT; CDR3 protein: CASRRDTGELFF
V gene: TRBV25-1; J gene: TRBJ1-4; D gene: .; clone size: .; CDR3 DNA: TGTGCCAGCAGTGAAGGTGGGGTAGAATGGGCTAATGAAAAACTGTTTTTT; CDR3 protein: CASSEGGVEWANEKLFF
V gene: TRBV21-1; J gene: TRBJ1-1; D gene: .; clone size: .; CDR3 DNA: TGTGCCAGTAAAAAAGGGGTGAGGACTGAAGCTTTCTTT; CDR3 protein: CASKKGVRTEAFF
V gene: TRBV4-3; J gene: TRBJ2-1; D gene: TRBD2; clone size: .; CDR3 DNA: TGCGCCAGCAGCCAAGATTGGCTAGCGGGGGCCAGCTCCTACAATGAGCAGTTCTTC; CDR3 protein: CASSQDWLAGASSYNEQFF
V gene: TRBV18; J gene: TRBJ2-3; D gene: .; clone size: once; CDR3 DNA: TGTGCCAGCTCACCACCGGATGAGGAAGAAACAGATACGCAGTATTTT; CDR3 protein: CASSPPDEEETDTQYF
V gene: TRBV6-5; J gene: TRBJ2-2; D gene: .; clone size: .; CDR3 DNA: TGTGCCAGCAGTTACTCGACCGGGGCCGGGGAGCTGTTTTTT; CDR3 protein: CASSYSTGAGELFF
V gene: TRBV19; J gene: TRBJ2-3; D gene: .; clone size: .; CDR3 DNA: TGTGCCAGTACCGGGATGGCAGATACGCAGTATTTT; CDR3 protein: CASTGMADTQYF
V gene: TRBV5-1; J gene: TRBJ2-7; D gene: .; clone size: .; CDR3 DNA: TGCGCCAGCGCAACCCGGGACGGCCACTCCTACGAGCAGTACTTC; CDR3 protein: CASATRDGHSYEQYF
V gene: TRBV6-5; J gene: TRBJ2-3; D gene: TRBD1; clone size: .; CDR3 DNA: TGTGCCAGCAGTTACTCGACAGGGACAGATACGCAGTATTTT; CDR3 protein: CASSYSTGTDTQYF
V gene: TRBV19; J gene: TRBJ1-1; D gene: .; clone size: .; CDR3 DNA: TGTGCCAGTAGTATTGATGGGGGATTGAACACTGAAGCTTTCTTT; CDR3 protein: CASSIDGGLNTEAFF
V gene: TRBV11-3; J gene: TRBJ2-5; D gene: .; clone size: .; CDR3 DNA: TGTGCCAGCAGCTTAGAATTGGGGGCCCAAAAGACCCAGTACTTC; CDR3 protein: CASSLELGAQKTQYF
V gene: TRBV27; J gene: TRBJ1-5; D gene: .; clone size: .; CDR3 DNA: TGTGCCAGCAGTCCGGACAGCGTCAATCAGCCCCAGCATTTT; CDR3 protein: CASSPDSVNQPQHF
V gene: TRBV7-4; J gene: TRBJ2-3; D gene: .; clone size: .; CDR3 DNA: TGTGCCAGCAGCTTAGCGAGGAGTGGGGTTACCACAGATACGCAGTATTTT; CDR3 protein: CASSLARSGVTTDTQYF
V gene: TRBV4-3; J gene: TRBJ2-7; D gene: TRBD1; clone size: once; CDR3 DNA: TGCGCCAGCAGCCCGGGACAGTCGTACGAGCAGTACTTC; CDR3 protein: CASSPGQSYEQYF
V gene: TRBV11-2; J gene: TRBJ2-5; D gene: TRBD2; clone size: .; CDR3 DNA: TGTGCCAGCAGCTTACTAGCGGGGGAGACCCAGTACTTC; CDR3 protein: CASSLLAGETQYF
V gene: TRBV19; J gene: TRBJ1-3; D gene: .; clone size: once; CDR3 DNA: TGTGCCAGTAGTATATCGGCCTTCGGCGGAAACACCATATATTTT; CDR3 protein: CASSISAFGGNTIYF
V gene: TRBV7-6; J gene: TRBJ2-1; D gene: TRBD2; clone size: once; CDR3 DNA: TGTGCCAGCAGCTTAGATCTGGCGGGAGTATCTTTAAATGAGCAGTTCTTC; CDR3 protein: CASSLDLAGVSLNEQFF
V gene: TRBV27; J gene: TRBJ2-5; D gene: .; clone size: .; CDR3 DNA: TGTGCCAGCAGTTTATTGCCAACAAGGCAAGAGACCCAGTACTTC; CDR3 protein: CASSLLPTRQETQYF
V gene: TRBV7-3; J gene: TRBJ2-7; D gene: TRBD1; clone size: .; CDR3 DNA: TGTGCCAGCAGCCCTGGGACAGTGTCCTACGAGCAGTACTTC; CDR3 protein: CASSPGTVSYEQYF
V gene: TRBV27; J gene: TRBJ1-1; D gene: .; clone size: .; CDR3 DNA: TGTGCCAGCGGCGAAAACAATGGGGATGAAGCTTTCTTT; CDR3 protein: CASGENNGDEAFF
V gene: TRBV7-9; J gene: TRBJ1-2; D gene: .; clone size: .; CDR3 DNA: TGTGCCAGCAGCACCCTATATTCCAACTATGGCTACACCTTC; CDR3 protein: CASSTLYSNYGYTF
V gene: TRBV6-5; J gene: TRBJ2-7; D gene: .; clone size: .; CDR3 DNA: TGTGCCAGCAGTTACTCGATTGTTCCCTACGAGCAGTACTTC; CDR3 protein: CASSYSIVPYEQYF
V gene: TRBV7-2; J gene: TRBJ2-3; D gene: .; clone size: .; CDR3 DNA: TGTGCCAGCAGCTCACGCCGCCAAACTAGCACAGATACGCAGTATTTT; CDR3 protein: CASSSRRQTSTDTQYF
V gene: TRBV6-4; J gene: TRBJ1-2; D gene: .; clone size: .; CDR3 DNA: TGTGCCAGCAGTGACTCGACGGAGGGGGGAGTCTATGGCTACACCTTC; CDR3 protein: CASSDSTEGGVYGYTF
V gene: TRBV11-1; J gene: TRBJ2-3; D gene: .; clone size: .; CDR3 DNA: TGTGCCAGCAGCTTATCGCTAGCGAGGATCGCAGATACGCAGTATTTT; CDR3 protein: CASSLSLARIADTQYF
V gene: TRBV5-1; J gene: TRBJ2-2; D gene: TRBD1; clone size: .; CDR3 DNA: TGCGCCAGCAGCTCCCCAGGGGGCGCGAGCACCGGGGAGCTGTTTTTT; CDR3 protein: CASSSPGGASTGELFF